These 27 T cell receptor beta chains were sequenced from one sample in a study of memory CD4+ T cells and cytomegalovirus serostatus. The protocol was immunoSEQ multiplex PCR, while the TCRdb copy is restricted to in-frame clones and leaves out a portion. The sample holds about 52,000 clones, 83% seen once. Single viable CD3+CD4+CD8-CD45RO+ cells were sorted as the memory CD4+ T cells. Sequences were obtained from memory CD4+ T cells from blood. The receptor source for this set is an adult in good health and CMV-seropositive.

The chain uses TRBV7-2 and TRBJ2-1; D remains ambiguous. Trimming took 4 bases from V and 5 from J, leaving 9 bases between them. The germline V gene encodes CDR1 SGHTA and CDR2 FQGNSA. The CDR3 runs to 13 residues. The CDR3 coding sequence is TGTGCCAGCAGCTCACCACCCCACAATGAGCAGTTCTTC. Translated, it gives CASSSPPHNEQFF. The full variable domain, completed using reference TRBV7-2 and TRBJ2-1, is GAGVSQSPSNKVTEKGKDVELRCDPISGHTALYWYRQSLGQGLEFLIYFQGNSAPDKSGLPSDRFSAERTGGSVSTLTIQRTQQEDSAVYLCASSSPPHNEQFFGPGTRLTVL.

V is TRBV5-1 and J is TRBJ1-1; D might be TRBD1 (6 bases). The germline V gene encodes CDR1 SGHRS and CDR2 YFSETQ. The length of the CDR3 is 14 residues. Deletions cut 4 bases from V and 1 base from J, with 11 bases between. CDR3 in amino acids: CASSPGGQNTEAFF. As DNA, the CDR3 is TGCGCCAGCAGCCCCGGGGGGCAGAACACTGAAGCTTTCTTT.

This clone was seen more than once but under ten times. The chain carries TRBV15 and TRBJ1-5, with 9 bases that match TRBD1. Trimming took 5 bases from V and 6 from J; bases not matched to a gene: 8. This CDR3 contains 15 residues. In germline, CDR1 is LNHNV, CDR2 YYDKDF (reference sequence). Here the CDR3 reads CATSAGTGRVQPQHF. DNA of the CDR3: TGTGCCACCAGCGCCGGGACAGGGCGGGTTCAGCCCCAGCATTTT. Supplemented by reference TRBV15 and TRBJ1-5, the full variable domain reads DAMVIQNPRYQVTQFGKPVTLSCSQTLNHNVMYWYQQKSSQAPKLLFHYYDKDFNNEADTPDNFQSRRPNTSFCFLDIRSPGLGDTAMYLCATSAGTGRVQPQHFGDGTRLSIL.

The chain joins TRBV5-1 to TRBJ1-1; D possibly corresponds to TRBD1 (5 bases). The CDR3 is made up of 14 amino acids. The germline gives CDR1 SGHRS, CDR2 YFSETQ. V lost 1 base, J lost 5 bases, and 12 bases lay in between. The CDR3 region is CASSLWGSKTEAFF. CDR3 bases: TGCGCCAGCAGCTTGTGGGGCAGCAAAACTGAAGCTTTCTTT.

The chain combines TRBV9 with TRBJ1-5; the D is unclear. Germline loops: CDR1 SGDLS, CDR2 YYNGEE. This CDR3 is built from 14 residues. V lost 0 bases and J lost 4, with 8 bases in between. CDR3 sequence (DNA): TGTGCCAGCAGCGTAGGGGAACCTAATCAGCCCCAGCATTTT. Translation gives CASSVGEPNQPQHF.

The CDR3 DNA follows: TGTGCCAGCAGCAGGGACTACTCTGGGGCCAACGTCCTGACTTTC. Its protein is CASSRDYSGANVLTF. The chain carries TRBV9 and TRBJ2-6, with 7 bases identical to TRBD2. The length of the CDR3 is 15 residues. V was clipped by 4 bases and J by 0 bases; unmatched bases: 1. Germline CDR1 reads SGDLS; CDR2 reads YYNGEE.

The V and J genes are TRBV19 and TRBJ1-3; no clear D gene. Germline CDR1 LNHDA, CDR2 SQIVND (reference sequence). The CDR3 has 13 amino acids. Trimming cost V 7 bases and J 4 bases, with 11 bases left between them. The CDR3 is CASNKGRGNTIYF. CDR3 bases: TGTGCCAGTAATAAGGGAAGAGGAAACACCATATATTTT.

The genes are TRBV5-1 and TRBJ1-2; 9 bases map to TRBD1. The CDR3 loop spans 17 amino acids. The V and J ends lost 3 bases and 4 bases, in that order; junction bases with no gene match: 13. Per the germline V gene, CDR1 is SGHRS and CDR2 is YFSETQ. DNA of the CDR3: TGCGCCAGCAGCTATTCTCATCCACGGACAGGGGCCTATGGCTACACCTTC. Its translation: CASSYSHPRTGAYGYTF.

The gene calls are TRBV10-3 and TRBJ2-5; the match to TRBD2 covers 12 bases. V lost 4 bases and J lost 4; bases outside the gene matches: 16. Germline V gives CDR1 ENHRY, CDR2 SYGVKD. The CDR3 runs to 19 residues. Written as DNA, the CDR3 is TGTGCCATCAGTGCGGGGTTGACTAGCGGGAGTCGGCGTGGAGAGACCCAGTACTTC. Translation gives CAISAGLTSGSRRGETQYF.

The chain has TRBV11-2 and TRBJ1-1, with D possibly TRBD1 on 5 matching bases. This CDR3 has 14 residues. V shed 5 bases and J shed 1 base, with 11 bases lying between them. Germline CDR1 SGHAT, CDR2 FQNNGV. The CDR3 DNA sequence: TGTGCCAGCAGCCAGATGGGGGGGAACACTGAAGCTTTCTTT. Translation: CASSQMGGNTEAFF.

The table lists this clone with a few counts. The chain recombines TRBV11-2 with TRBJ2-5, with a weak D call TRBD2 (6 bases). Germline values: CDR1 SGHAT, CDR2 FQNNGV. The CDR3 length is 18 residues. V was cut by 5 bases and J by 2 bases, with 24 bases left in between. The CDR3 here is CASSTKGGLGRTQETQYF. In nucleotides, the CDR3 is TGTGCCAGCAGCACCAAAGGAGGGTTGGGACGGACTCAAGAGACCCAGTACTTC.

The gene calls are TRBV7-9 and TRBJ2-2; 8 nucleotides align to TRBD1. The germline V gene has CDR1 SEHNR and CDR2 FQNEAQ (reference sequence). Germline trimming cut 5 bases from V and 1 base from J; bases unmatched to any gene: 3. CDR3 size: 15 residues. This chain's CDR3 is CASSRDRMNTGELFF. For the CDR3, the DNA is TGTGCCAGCAGCCGGGACAGGATGAACACCGGGGAGCTGTTTTTT.

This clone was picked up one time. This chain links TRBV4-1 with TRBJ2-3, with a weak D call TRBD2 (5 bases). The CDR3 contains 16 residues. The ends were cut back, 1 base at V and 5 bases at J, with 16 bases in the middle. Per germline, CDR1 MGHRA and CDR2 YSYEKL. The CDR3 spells CASSQGRRRPEDTQYF. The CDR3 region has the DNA TGCGCCAGCAGCCAAGGGCGGAGGCGTCCGGAAGATACGCAGTATTTT.

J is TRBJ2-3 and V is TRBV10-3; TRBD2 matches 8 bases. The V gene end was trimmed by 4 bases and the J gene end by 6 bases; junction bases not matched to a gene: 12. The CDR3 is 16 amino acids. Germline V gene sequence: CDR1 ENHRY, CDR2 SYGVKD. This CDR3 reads CAISGLARIEGDTQYF. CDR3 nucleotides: TGTGCCATCAGTGGACTAGCGAGGATCGAAGGGGATACGCAGTATTTT.

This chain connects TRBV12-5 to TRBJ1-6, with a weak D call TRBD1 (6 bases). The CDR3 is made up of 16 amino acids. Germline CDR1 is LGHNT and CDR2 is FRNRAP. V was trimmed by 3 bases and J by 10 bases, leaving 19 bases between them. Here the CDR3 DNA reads TGTGCTAGTGGTTTACGAACTGCAATAGGGGGGTCACCCCTCCACTTT. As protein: CASGLRTAIGGSPLHF.

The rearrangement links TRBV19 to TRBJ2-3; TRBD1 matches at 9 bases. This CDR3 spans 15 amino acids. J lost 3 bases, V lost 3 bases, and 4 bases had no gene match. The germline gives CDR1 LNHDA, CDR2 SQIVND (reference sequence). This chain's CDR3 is CASSITGGKTDTQYF. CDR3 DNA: TGTGCCAGTAGTATTACAGGGGGCAAGACAGATACGCAGTATTTT.

This chain's CDR3 is CASSLPGQGPEQYF. The CDR3 DNA follows: TGTGCCAGCAGCCTACCCGGACAGGGCCCCGAGCAGTACTTC. V gene TRBV5-4 combines with J gene TRBJ2-7; TRBD1 agrees at 8 bases. Germline V lookup: CDR1 SGHNT, CDR2 YYREEE (reference sequence). This CDR3 is 14 amino acids long. V shed 4 bases and J 6 bases; nucleotides not matched to a gene: 9.

CDR3 region: CATSPRRDTEAFF. CDR3 sequence (DNA): TGTGCCACCTCTCCTCGGCGCGACACTGAAGCTTTCTTT. The V and J genes are TRBV15 and TRBJ1-1; D gene ambiguous. Germline-derived CDR1 and CDR2 are LNHNV and YYDKDF (reference sequence). Trimming took off 8 bases at V and 3 bases at J, with 13 bases between the two ends. The CDR3 is made up of 13 amino acids.

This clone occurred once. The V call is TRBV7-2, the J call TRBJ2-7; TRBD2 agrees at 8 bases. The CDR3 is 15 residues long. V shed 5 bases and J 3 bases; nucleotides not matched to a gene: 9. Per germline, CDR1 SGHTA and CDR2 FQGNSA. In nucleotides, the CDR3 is TGTGCCAGCAGCGCTACTAGCGGAGACTTCTACGAGCAGTACTTC. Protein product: CASSATSGDFYEQYF. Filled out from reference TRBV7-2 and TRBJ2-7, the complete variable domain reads GAGVSQSPSNKVTEKGKDVELRCDPISGHTALYWYRQSLGQGLEFLIYFQGNSAPDKSGLPSDRFSAERTGGSVSTLTIQRTQQEDSAVYLCASSATSGDFYEQYFGPGTRLTVT.

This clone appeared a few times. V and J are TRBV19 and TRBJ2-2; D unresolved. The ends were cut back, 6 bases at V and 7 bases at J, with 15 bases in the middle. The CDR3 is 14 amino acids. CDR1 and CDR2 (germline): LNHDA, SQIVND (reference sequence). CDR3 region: CASRGANRVGELFF. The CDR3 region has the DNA TGTGCCAGTAGGGGCGCTAATCGCGTCGGGGAGCTGTTTTTT.

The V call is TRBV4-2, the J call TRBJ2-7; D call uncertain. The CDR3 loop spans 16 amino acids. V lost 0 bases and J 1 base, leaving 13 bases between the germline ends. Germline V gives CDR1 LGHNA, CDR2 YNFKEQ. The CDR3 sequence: CASSQDTVAASYEQYF. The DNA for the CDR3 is TGTGCCAGCAGCCAAGACACGGTTGCCGCGTCCTACGAGCAGTACTTC.

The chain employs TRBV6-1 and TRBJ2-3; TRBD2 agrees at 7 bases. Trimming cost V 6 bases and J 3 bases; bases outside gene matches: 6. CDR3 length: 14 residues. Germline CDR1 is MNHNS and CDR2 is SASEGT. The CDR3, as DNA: TGTGCCAGCAGAGCGAGCGGGGCTACAGATACGCAGTATTTT. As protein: CASRASGATDTQYF.

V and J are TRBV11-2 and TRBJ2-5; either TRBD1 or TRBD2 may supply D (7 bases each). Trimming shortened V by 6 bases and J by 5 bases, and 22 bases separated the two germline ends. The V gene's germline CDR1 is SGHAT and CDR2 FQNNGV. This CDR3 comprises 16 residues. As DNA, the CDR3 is TGTGCCAGCAGTTCCTTCTCTCGACAGGGAGGGGAGACCCAGTACTTC. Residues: CASSSFSRQGGETQYF. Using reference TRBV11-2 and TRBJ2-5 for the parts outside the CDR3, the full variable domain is EAGVAQSPRYKIIEKRQSVAFWCNPISGHATLYWYQQILGQGPKLLIQFQNNGVVDDSQLPKDRFSAERLKGVDSTLKIQPAKLEDSAVYLCASSSFSRQGGETQYFGPGTRLLVL.

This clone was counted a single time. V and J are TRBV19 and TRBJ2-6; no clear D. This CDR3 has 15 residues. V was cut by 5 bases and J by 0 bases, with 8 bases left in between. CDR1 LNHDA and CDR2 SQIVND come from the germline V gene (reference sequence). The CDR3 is CASSSFDSGANVLTF. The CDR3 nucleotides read TGTGCCAGTAGTTCCTTTGACTCTGGGGCCAACGTCCTGACTTTC.

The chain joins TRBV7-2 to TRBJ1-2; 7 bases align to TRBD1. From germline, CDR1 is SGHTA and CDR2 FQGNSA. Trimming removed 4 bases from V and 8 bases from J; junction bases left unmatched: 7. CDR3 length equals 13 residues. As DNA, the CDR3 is TGTGCCAGCAGCTATAACAGGGGAGGCGGCTACACCTTC. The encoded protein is CASSYNRGGGYTF.

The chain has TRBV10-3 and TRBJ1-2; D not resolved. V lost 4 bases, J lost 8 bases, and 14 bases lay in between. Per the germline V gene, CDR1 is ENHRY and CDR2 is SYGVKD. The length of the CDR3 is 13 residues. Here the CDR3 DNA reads TGTGCCATCAGTGGACGAGGTACTGACGGCTACACCTTC. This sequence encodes CAISGRGTDGYTF.

This CDR3 is CASSLLDETQYF. For the CDR3, the DNA is TGCGCCAGCAGCTTGCTGGACGAGACCCAGTACTTC. This chain joins TRBV5-1 and TRBJ2-5; D call uncertain. The CDR3 has 12 residues. The germline CDR1 and CDR2 sequences are SGHRS and YFSETQ. Trimming stripped 1 base from V and 5 bases from J, with 6 bases between.